Presented here are 9 T cell receptor beta chains from one specimen sequenced in a study of shared T cell receptors in the human thymus. The assay was immunoSEQ multiplex PCR, and TCRdb's table has in-frame clones only and misses some. The top ten hold 0.0094% of the sample, which has hundreds of thousands of clones, over 75% seen once. These data were likewise used in another study, on human thymus T cells.

The source material was thymocytes. These receptor sequences come from a boy in the first two years of life with a congenital heart defect.

This sequence joins TRBV5-5 and TRBJ2-7; TRBD2 aligns across 7 bases. The CDR3 spans 14 residues. Trimming took 0 bases from V and 3 from J; bases not matched to a gene: 3. Germline V gene lookup returns CDR1 SGHKS and CDR2 YYEKEE (reference sequence). The CDR3, as DNA: TGTGCCAGCAGCTTGGATGGGGGGGACTACGAGCAGTACTTC. This encodes CASSLDGGDYEQYF. Filled out from reference TRBV5-5 and TRBJ2-7, the complete variable domain reads DAGVTQSPTHLIKTRGQQVTLRCSPISGHKSVSWYQQVLGQGPQFIFQYYEKEERGRGNFPDRFSARQFPNYSSELNVNALLLGDSALYLCASSLDGGDYEQYFGPGTRLTVT.

The V and J genes are TRBV5-6 and TRBJ1-2; possibly TRBD1 for D (6 bases). Trimming took 4 bases from V and 3 from J, leaving 16 bases between them. CDR1 and CDR2 from the germline V gene are SGHDT and YYEEEE. The CDR3 consists of 15 residues. The CDR3, as DNA: TGTGCCAGCAGCGCCCTACAGGGTTCTTACTATGGCTACACCTTC. It yields the protein CASSALQGSYYGYTF. The full variable domain, rest sourced from reference TRBV5-6 and TRBJ1-2, is DAGVTQSPTHLIKTRGQQVTLRCSPKSGHDTVSWYQQALGQGPQFIFQYYEEEERQRGNFPDRFSGHQFPNYSSELNVNALLLGDSALYLCASSALQGSYYGYTFGSGTRLTVV.

This chain connects TRBV7-9 to TRBJ2-4; the match to TRBD1 covers 12 bases. Germline V CDR1 and CDR2: SEHNR, FQNEAQ (reference sequence). CDR3 length equals 18 residues. V dropped 6 bases and J dropped 0; count of bases not matched to a gene: 9. The CDR3 DNA follows: TGTGCCAGCAGTCCCGGGACAGGGGGCGGCATAGCCAAAAACATTCAGTACTTC. Translating it yields CASSPGTGGGIAKNIQYF.

The chain has TRBV28 and TRBJ2-1, with D hard to call. This CDR3 spans 13 amino acids. CDR1 MDHEN and CDR2 SYDVKM come from the germline V gene. V was pared by 7 bases and J by 7 bases, with 14 bases between. Here the CDR3 DNA reads TGTGCCAGCACCCCTCACCCCCTAAATGAGCAGTTCTTC. As protein: CASTPHPLNEQFF.

CDR3 coding DNA: TGTGCCAGCAGAAGACCCGGGACAACTAAACCCCTCCACTTT. Protein product: CASRRPGTTKPLHF. The V gene is TRBV6-5, the J gene TRBJ1-6, with D possibly matching TRBD1 (6 bases). Germline CDR1 MNHEY, CDR2 SVGAGI. The CDR3 sequence is 14 residues long. The V end lost 6 bases, the J end lost 12 bases, and 18 bases lay between the germline ends.

In this sample, this clone turned up once. This rearrangement joins TRBV4-1 to TRBJ2-1; 9 bases line up with TRBD2. The ends lost 0 bases at V and 2 bases at J; junction bases unmatched: 11. Germline-derived CDR1 and CDR2 are MGHRA and YSYEKL. The CDR3 runs 19 residues. The CDR3 loop is CASSQDHEREVYAYNEQFF. CDR3 DNA: TGCGCCAGCAGCCAAGATCACGAGCGGGAGGTCTACGCCTACAATGAGCAGTTCTTC.

The V call is TRBV5-4, the J call TRBJ2-1; 10 bases fit TRBD2. This CDR3 is 18 amino acids long. V trimming: 0 bases; J trimming: 5 bases; junction bases outside the gene matches: 11. Germline lookup yields CDR1 SGHNT and CDR2 YYREEE (reference sequence). DNA of the CDR3: TGTGCCAGCAGCTTGGTCCCTAAAACTAGCGGGGAGAACAATGAGCAGTTCTTC. Translating it yields CASSLVPKTSGENNEQFF.

The chain links TRBV2 to TRBJ2-1, with 7 nucleotides matching TRBD2. V trimming: 2 bases; J trimming: 7 bases; junction bases outside the gene matches: 14. Per the germline V gene, CDR1 is SNHLY and CDR2 is FYNNEI. The CDR3 covers 17 residues. The CDR3 nucleotides are TGTGCCAGCAGTGAAAGGTCAGAAGCGGGGAGAGGTAATGAGCAGTTCTTC. Residues: CASSERSEAGRGNEQFF.

The genes are TRBV27 and TRBJ2-7; D is perhaps TRBD1 (6 bases). The CDR3 covers 21 residues. V was pared by 5 bases and J by 0 bases, with 32 bases between. Germline CDR1 reads MNHEY; CDR2 reads SMNVEV (reference sequence). In nucleotides, the CDR3 is TGTGCCAGCAGTACGCGACCTCTCGGCAGGGGTGCAGTCTTCGGCTCCTACGAGCAGTACTTC. Translated, it gives CASSTRPLGRGAVFGSYEQYF.